The 25 T cell receptor beta chains given below trace back to one sample, sequenced in a study of PD-L1 blockade in urothelial cancer. The method was immunoSEQ multiplex PCR; TCRdb's version includes in-frame clones alone and lacks a portion of them. This sample carries roughly 100,000 clones, less than 90% of them seen once, and the ten largest clones take 8.4%. The time point here: peripheral blood 6 weeks after treatment start. The source material was PBMCs, sampled around atezolizumab (anti-PD-L1) treatment. These receptors came from a man between 65 and 79 years old with urothelial cancer.

The gene calls are TRBV6-6 and TRBJ2-3; a weak D match, TRBD2 (6 bases). Looked up from germline, CDR1 is MNHNY and CDR2 is SVGAGI (reference sequence). This CDR3 is 16 amino acids long. Trimming removed 0 bases at V and 2 bases at J, with 12 bases between. The CDR3 DNA reads TGTGCCAGCAGTTACTCCTTAGCGGCGGCCACAGATACGCAGTATTTT. Translated: CASSYSLAAATDTQYF.

This chain joins TRBV5-4 and TRBJ2-7, with 9 bases aligning to TRBD1. The CDR3 loop spans 14 amino acids. Germline loops: CDR1 SGHNT, CDR2 YYREEE (reference sequence). V lost 2 bases to trimming and J lost 4 bases; unmatched junction nucleotides: 4. CDR3 protein: CASSFDRGSYEQYF. CDR3 bases: TGTGCCAGCAGCTTCGACAGGGGGTCTTACGAGCAGTACTTC.

The rearrangement uses TRBV30 and TRBJ1-1; no reliable D call. This CDR3 region has 16 residues. Trimming pared 3 bases from V and 4 bases from J, leaving 21 bases between. Per the germline V gene, CDR1 is GTSNPN and CDR2 is SVGIG (reference sequence). CDR3 residues: CAWRPRVVGQFTEAFF. CDR3 in DNA: TGTGCCTGGAGGCCGAGGGTGGTAGGGCAGTTCACTGAAGCTTTCTTT.

CDR3 sequence: CASREDRGNEKLFF. The DNA of the CDR3 is TGTGCCAGCAGGGAGGACAGGGGTAATGAAAAACTGTTTTTT. The chain links TRBV6-5 to TRBJ1-4, with TRBD1 identical over 9 bases. V trimming: 6 bases; J trimming: 4 bases; junction bases outside the gene matches: 3. Germline V gives CDR1 MNHEY, CDR2 SVGAGI. This CDR3 spans 14 amino acids.

The chain joins TRBV5-4 to TRBJ2-3; TRBD2 agrees at 10 bases. This CDR3 contains 15 residues. V lost 2 bases to trimming and J lost 6 bases; unmatched junction nucleotides: 6. Germline V CDR1 and CDR2: SGHNT, YYREEE (reference sequence). The CDR3 DNA sequence: TGTGCCAGCAGCTTCGGACTAGCGGCCCAGGATACGCAGTATTTT. It yields the protein CASSFGLAAQDTQYF.

The chain couples TRBV11-2 to TRBJ2-5; 8 nucleotides match TRBD2. Trimming took 5 bases from V and 4 from J; bases not matched to a gene: 12. This CDR3 has 16 residues. Germline CDR1 SGHAT, CDR2 FQNNGV. The CDR3 spells CASSLVDGTSGETQYF. CDR3 sequence (DNA): TGTGCCAGCAGCCTAGTAGACGGTACTAGCGGAGAGACCCAGTACTTC.

This chain joins TRBV7-2 and TRBJ1-5; D call uncertain. CDR3 length: 16 residues. V gave up 1 base and J gave up 2 bases, with 12 bases separating them. Germline assignment: CDR1 SGHTA and CDR2 FQGNSA. The CDR3 loop is CASSLGGEGGNQPQHF. The CDR3 region has the DNA TGTGCCAGCAGCTTAGGCGGGGAGGGAGGCAATCAGCCCCAGCATTTT.

This sequence joins TRBV5-5 and TRBJ1-4; no firm D call. The germline V and J ends were trimmed by 2 bases and 0 bases, with 5 bases remaining between them. In germline, CDR1 is SGHKS, CDR2 YYEKEE (reference sequence). The CDR3 totals 14 residues. The CDR3 nucleotides are TGTGCCAGCAGCTTAGCTGCAACTAATGAAAAACTGTTTTTT. Protein: CASSLAATNEKLFF.

The chain links TRBV7-6 to TRBJ2-2; D is undetermined. V was cut by 2 bases and J by 5 bases, with 12 bases left in between. This CDR3 comprises 15 residues. From germline, CDR1 is SGHVS and CDR2 FNYEAQ. The chain's CDR3 is CASSLTVKETGELFF. CDR3 in DNA: TGTGCCAGCAGCTTAACGGTCAAGGAGACCGGGGAGCTGTTTTTT.

The chain employs TRBV19 and TRBJ2-5; the D gene is possibly TRBD2 (7 bases). Deletions cut 6 bases from V and 5 bases from J, with 10 bases between. Germline CDR1 is LNHDA and CDR2 is SQIVND (reference sequence). The CDR3 spans 12 residues. The CDR3 is CASRGGLETQYF. The CDR3 DNA reads TGTGCCAGTAGGGGGGGGCTGGAGACCCAGTACTTC.

The V gene is TRBV6-6, the J gene TRBJ2-7; 8 positions agree with TRBD2. CDR3 length: 14 amino acids. V was pared by 7 bases and J by 6 bases, with 11 bases of the junction left unmatched. Germline V gene data show CDR1 as MNHNY and CDR2 as SVGAGI (reference sequence). CDR3 sequence reads: CASTHSGGPGEQYF. CDR3 DNA sequence: TGTGCCAGCACCCATTCGGGAGGGCCGGGCGAGCAGTACTTC.

The chain links TRBV11-2 to TRBJ1-1, with 8 bases lining up with TRBD1. The CDR3 totals 15 residues. J gave up 4 bases and V 0 bases, and 4 bases lay outside the gene matches. Per the germline V gene, CDR1 is SGHAT and CDR2 is FQNNGV. The CDR3 nucleotides are TGTGCCAGCAGCTTAGACCAGGGGGCTGGCACTGAAGCTTTCTTT. It specifies CASSLDQGAGTEAFF.

V usage is TRBV6-6 and J usage is TRBJ1-2; D uncertain. The germline V and J ends were trimmed by 7 bases and 4 bases, with 13 bases remaining between them. Germline loops: CDR1 MNHNY, CDR2 SVGAGI (reference sequence). CDR3 length: 13 residues. The DNA of the CDR3 is TGTGCCAGCACGCCCGAAATACTCTATGGCTACACCTTC. As protein: CASTPEILYGYTF.

V and J are TRBV9 and TRBJ2-6, with TRBD1 matching over 9 bases. The trim removed 0 bases at V and 0 bases at J, leaving 10 bases unmatched. The CDR3 sequence is 20 residues long. The germline gives CDR1 SGDLS, CDR2 YYNGEE. CDR3 sequence reads: CASSVEWRTGAISGANVLTF. DNA of the CDR3: TGTGCCAGCAGCGTAGAATGGCGGACAGGGGCCATCTCTGGGGCCAACGTCCTGACTTTC.

The CDR3 region is CASSLGIGDSYGYTF. DNA of the CDR3: TGTGCCAGCAGCTTAGGAATCGGGGACTCCTATGGCTACACCTTC. This rearrangement joins TRBV7-2 to TRBJ1-2, with a weak D call TRBD1 (5 bases). The CDR3 is 15 amino acids. Per germline, CDR1 SGHTA and CDR2 FQGNSA. Trimming took 1 base from V and 4 from J, leaving 13 bases between them.

The chain employs TRBV5-1 and TRBJ2-5, with 8 bases matching TRBD1. There are 15 residues in the CDR3. Per germline, CDR1 SGHRS and CDR2 YFSETQ. J lost 5 bases, V lost 3 bases, and 9 bases had no gene match. CDR3 coding DNA: TGCGCCAGCAGCTCCGGGACAGGAAGGCTTGAGACCCAGTACTTC. Translation: CASSSGTGRLETQYF.

V gene TRBV2 combines with J gene TRBJ1-2, with D maybe TRBD1 (6 bases). From germline, CDR1 is SNHLY and CDR2 FYNNEI. CDR3 size: 12 residues. The germline V and J ends were trimmed by 8 bases and 7 bases, with 14 bases remaining between them. CDR3 amino acids: CASGLQGSGYTF. The CDR3 DNA sequence: TGTGCCAGCGGGTTACAGGGAAGTGGCTACACCTTC. Filled out from reference TRBV2 and TRBJ1-2, the complete variable domain reads EPEVTQTPSHQVTQMGQEVILRCVPISNHLYFYWYRQILGQKVEFLVSFYNNEISEKSEIFDDQFSVERPDGSNFTLKIRSTKLEDSAMYFCASGLQGSGYTFGSGTRLTVV.

This rearrangement joins TRBV28 to TRBJ1-2, with 8 nucleotides matching TRBD1. There are 14 residues in the CDR3. The V gene's germline CDR1 is MDHEN and CDR2 SYDVKM. The V segment lost 3 bases and the J segment 4 bases; nucleotides outside the gene matches: 4. The CDR3, as DNA: TGTGCCAGCAGTTTCGGGACAGGAGCCTATGGCTACACCTTC. Protein product: CASSFGTGAYGYTF.

The chain recombines TRBV5-1 with TRBJ1-1; D is undetermined. Germline values: CDR1 SGHRS, CDR2 YFSETQ. The CDR3 totals 13 residues. Deletions cut 9 bases from V and 3 bases from J, with 15 bases between. CDR3 residues: CATKTGIHTEAFF. DNA of the CDR3: TGCGCCACCAAGACGGGGATACACACTGAAGCTTTCTTT.

CDR3 sequence reads: CASSSLRSPYEQYF. The CDR3 nucleotides read TGTGCCAGCTCCTCCCTGAGGAGTCCCTACGAGCAGTACTTC. The chain couples TRBV11-2 to TRBJ2-7, with no clear D. The length of the CDR3 is 14 residues. CDR1 is SGHAT, CDR2 FQNNGV, per germline. Deletions cut 8 bases from V and 2 bases from J, with 16 bases between.

In this sample, this clone turned up a few times. The V gene is TRBV10-3, the J gene TRBJ1-5; TRBD1 matches at 8 bases. The CDR3 runs 16 residues. The ends lost 6 bases at V and 5 bases at J; junction bases unmatched: 12. Germline CDR1 and CDR2: ENHRY and SYGVKD. DNA for the CDR3: TGTGCCATCAGCTCGACCGGGACAGGAGTTTATCAGCCCCAGCATTTT. This translates into CAISSTGTGVYQPQHF.

The V gene is TRBV5-4, the J gene TRBJ2-5; TRBD1 is a possible D gene (6 bases). The germline gives CDR1 SGHNT, CDR2 YYREEE (reference sequence). V shed 9 bases and J shed 2 bases, with 17 bases lying between them. This CDR3 spans 14 amino acids. This chain's CDR3 is CATQEGQGQETQYF. Written as DNA, the CDR3 is TGTGCCACCCAAGAGGGGCAGGGGCAAGAGACCCAGTACTTC.

In regard to this clone: Other DNA sequences in this specimen translate into the identical CDR3. V is TRBV10-2 and J is TRBJ2-1; 14 positions agree with TRBD2. The germline CDR1 and CDR2 sequences are WSHSY and SAAADI. The V gene end was trimmed by 6 bases and the J gene end by 4 bases; junction bases not matched to a gene: 2. There are 15 residues in the CDR3. The CDR3 nucleotides are TGCGCCAGCAGCCGGACTAGCGGGGGGTACAATGAGCAGTTCTTC. It encodes CASSRTSGGYNEQFF.

The rearrangement uses TRBV10-3 and TRBJ2-3; a possible D gene is TRBD2 (6 bases). Germline assignment: CDR1 ENHRY and CDR2 SYGVKD. V was shortened by 4 bases and J by 0 bases, with 8 bases between the two germline ends. The CDR3 has 14 residues. The CDR3 DNA reads as TGTGCCATCAGTGCCGGGACTAGCACAGATACGCAGTATTTT. Translation gives CAISAGTSTDTQYF.

The chain links TRBV19 to TRBJ1-1; the D gene is possibly TRBD1 (6 bases). This CDR3 has 13 residues. From germline, CDR1 is LNHDA and CDR2 SQIVND (reference sequence). Deletions cut 5 bases from V and 4 bases from J, with 11 bases between. CDR3: CASSPQGLTEAFF. CDR3 bases: TGTGCCAGTAGTCCACAGGGTCTCACTGAAGCTTTCTTT.